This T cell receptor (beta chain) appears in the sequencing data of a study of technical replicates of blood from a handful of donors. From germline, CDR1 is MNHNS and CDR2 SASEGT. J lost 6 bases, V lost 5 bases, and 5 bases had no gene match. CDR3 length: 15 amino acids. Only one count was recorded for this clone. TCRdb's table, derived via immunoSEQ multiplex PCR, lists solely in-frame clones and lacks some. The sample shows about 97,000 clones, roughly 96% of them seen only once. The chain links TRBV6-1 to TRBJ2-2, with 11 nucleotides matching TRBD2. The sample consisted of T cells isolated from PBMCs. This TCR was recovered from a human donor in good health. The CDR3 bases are TGTGCCAGCAGTAAACTAGCGGGAGCCCCCGGGGAGCTGTTTTTT. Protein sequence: CASSKLAGAPGELFF.